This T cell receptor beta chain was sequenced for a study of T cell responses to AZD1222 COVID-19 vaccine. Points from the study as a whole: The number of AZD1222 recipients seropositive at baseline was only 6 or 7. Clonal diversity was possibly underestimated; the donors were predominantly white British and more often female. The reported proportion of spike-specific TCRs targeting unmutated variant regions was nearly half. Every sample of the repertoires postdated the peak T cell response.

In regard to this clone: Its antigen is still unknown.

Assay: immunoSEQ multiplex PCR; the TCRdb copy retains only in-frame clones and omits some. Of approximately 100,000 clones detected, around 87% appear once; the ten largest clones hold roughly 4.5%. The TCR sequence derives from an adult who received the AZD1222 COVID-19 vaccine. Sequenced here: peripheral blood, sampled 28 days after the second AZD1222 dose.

DNA of the CDR3: TGCAGCCTATGGACAGGGGGAGAAGAGACCCAGTACTTC. The encoded protein is CSLWTGGEETQYF. The chain links TRBV29-1 to TRBJ2-5, with TRBD1 matching 10 bases. The CDR3 covers 13 residues. Germline assignment: CDR1 SQVTM and CDR2 ANQGSEA. Unmatched junction bases numbered 6, after V lost 8 bases and J lost 3 bases.